The 9 T cell receptor beta chains in this list originate from one sample, sequenced in a study of cytomegalovirus exposure and HLA in healthy donors. The PCR ran on 60 Vbeta and 13 Jbeta primers. Produced via immunoSEQ multiplex PCR; TCRdb's table is partial and in-frame only. In the table there are about 150,000 clones, more than 70% of which are singletons. The sample taken for sequencing was PBMCs. These receptors came from a middle-aged woman in good health and CMV-seropositive.

The chain employs TRBV2 and TRBJ2-5, with 11 bases lining up with TRBD2. CDR1 and CDR2 from the germline V gene are SNHLY and FYNNEI. This CDR3 has 16 amino acids. The junction had 9 bases not matched to a gene; V was cut back by 4 bases and J by 5 bases. CDR3: CASSALLAGGGETQYF. The CDR3 bases are TGTGCCAGCAGTGCCCTTCTAGCGGGAGGAGGCGAGACCCAGTACTTC.

J is TRBJ1-2 and V is TRBV14; TRBD1 matches 7 bases. V lost 2 bases, J lost 5 bases, and 2 bases stayed unmatched. The CDR3 consists of 13 residues. Germline V CDR1 and CDR2: SGHDN, FVKESK. In nucleotides, the CDR3 is TGTGCCAGCAGCCAAAGACAGGGTTATGGCTACACCTTC. Protein sequence: CASSQRQGYGYTF.

The V and J genes are TRBV23-1 and TRBJ1-5, with D tentatively TRBD1 (5 bases). TRBV23-1 is filed as an ORF, its function uncertain. V was cut by 2 bases and J by 7 bases, with 12 bases left in between. CDR3 length: 14 amino acids. CDR3 sequence (DNA): TGCGCCAGCAGTCAAGACTTCGGGGGGCAGCCCCAGCATTTT. Its translation is CASSQDFGGQPQHF.

In this sample, this clone turned up once. The chain links TRBV19 to TRBJ2-7; 10 bases are a match to TRBD1. V lost 5 bases and J lost 1; bases outside the gene matches: 2. The CDR3 is made up of 14 amino acids. CDR1 LNHDA and CDR2 SQIVND come from the germline V gene (reference sequence). As DNA, the CDR3 is TGTGCCAGTAGTTGGGGACAGGGGTCCTACGAGCAGTACTTC. Its protein is CASSWGQGSYEQYF.

A few counts support this clone. At the DNA level, this CDR3 is encoded by other sequences in the same sample as well. The chain recombines TRBV7-9 with TRBJ1-2; 7 bases agree with TRBD1. The CDR3 extends over 13 amino acids. Germline CDR1 SEHNR, CDR2 FQNEAQ (reference sequence). Trimming cost V 6 bases and J 5 bases; bases outside gene matches: 6. CDR3 amino acids: CASRSGQIYGYTF. The CDR3 region has the DNA TGTGCCAGCAGATCGGGACAGATTTATGGCTACACCTTC.

The chain joins TRBV27 to TRBJ1-5; 9 positions match TRBD1. Trimming at V came to 5 bases and at J to 2 bases, leaving 13 bases not matched to a gene. The germline V gene has CDR1 MNHEY and CDR2 SMNVEV (reference sequence). This CDR3 comprises 18 residues. CDR3 loop: CASSAWDRVSSGNQPQHF. The CDR3 DNA is TGTGCCAGCAGTGCCTGGGACAGGGTCTCGAGCGGCAATCAGCCCCAGCATTTT.

V usage is TRBV6-6 and J usage is TRBJ1-1; 10 bases fit TRBD1. The CDR3 is made up of 12 amino acids. The germline CDR1 and CDR2 sequences are MNHNY and SVGAGI (reference sequence). The V segment lost 2 bases and the J segment 11 bases; nucleotides outside the gene matches: 2. Written as DNA, the CDR3 is TGTGCCAGCAGTTACGGACAGGGGGGTGCTTTCTTT. Its translation: CASSYGQGGAFF.

The chain employs TRBV27 and TRBJ2-2; TRBD2 matches at 7 bases. Germline trimming cut 1 base from V and 0 bases from J; bases unmatched to any gene: 5. The CDR3 length is 17 residues. Germline CDR1 and CDR2: MNHEY and SMNVEV (reference sequence). CDR3 loop: CASSLYASGANTGELFF. The CDR3 DNA reads as TGTGCCAGCAGTTTATACGCTAGCGGCGCGAACACCGGGGAGCTGTTTTTT.

In this sample, this clone turned up once. The V gene is TRBV5-6, the J gene TRBJ2-7, with TRBD2 matching 10 bases. Germline values: CDR1 SGHDT, CDR2 YYEEEE. V gave up 0 bases and J gave up 0 bases; unmatched junction bases: 3. The CDR3 loop spans 16 amino acids. This chain's CDR3 is CASSLALAGSSYEQYF. The DNA for the CDR3 is TGTGCCAGCAGCTTGGCACTAGCGGGAAGCTCCTACGAGCAGTACTTC.